Listed below are T cell receptor beta chains from one sample, sequenced in a study of blood T cell repertoires in COVID-19. Assay: immunoSEQ multiplex PCR; the TCRdb copy retains only in-frame clones and omits some. This table has approximately 50,000 clones, 92% appearing once. Sequencing input: peripheral blood. Source of these receptors: a man in his fifties or sixties with active COVID-19. Both conserved end residues are part of each CDR3. D genes are given only for firm matches. Clone size, where shown, is once, few, many, or a class for clones that have expanded.

TGTGCCAGCAGCCTAGCGGGAAACAATGAGCAGTTCTTC	CASSLAGNNEQFF	13	TRBD2	TRBV3-1/TRBV3-2	TRBJ2-1	NA
TGTGCCAGCAGCTTAGGTCTTGGGACAGACTCCTACGAGCAGTACTTC	CASSLGLGTDSYEQYF	16	TRBD1	TRBV13	TRBJ2-7	NA
TGCGCCAGCAGTTTCCGTAGCGGACTCTCCTACGAGCAGTACTTC	CASSFRSGLSYEQYF	15	NA	TRBV5-1	TRBJ2-7	NA
TGCGCCAGCAGCCAAGAATGGGACTTCCACGAGCAGTACTTC	CASSQEWDFHEQYF	14	NA	TRBV4-3	TRBJ2-7	NA
TGTGCCAGCAGCCGCGGGGGACTCGTGTGGGGTGAGCAGTTCTTC	CASSRGGLVWGEQFF	15	TRBD2	TRBV5-5	TRBJ2-1	NA
TGCGCCAGCAGCCATGGGACACGGGGGGGGCGAGTAGATACGCAGTATTTT	CASSHGTRGGRVDTQYF	17	TRBD2	TRBV4-1	TRBJ2-3	NA
TGTGCCAGCAGCCAGGGGAGCGGGGGGGCCCAAGAGACCCAGTACTTC	CASSQGSGGAQETQYF	16	TRBD2	TRBV4-2	TRBJ2-5	NA
TGTGCCAGCAGTTACTCGCCGACAGTTTATGGCTACACCTTC	CASSYSPTVYGYTF	14	NA	TRBV6-5	TRBJ1-2	NA
TGTGCCACCAGCAGACCAAACAGGGGTAACTATGGCTACACCTTC	CATSRPNRGNYGYTF	15	TRBD1	TRBV15	TRBJ1-2	NA
TGTGCCAGCAGCCCCCACGGGGGATACCAAGAGACCCAGTACTTC	CASSPHGGYQETQYF	15	NA	TRBV7-9	TRBJ2-5	once
TGTGCCAGCAGTCCCAGCGTAAGACAGGGGGTCTATGGCTACACCTTC	CASSPSVRQGVYGYTF	16	TRBD1	TRBV28	TRBJ1-2	NA
TGCGCCAGCAGCAGCACAGGGGGTAGAAATGAAAAACTGTTTTTT	CASSSTGGRNEKLFF	15	TRBD1	TRBV5-1	TRBJ1-4	NA
TGTGCCAGCAGTAAGCAGGGAATATTCCCCTACGAGCAGTACTTC	CASSKQGIFPYEQYF	15	NA	TRBV14	TRBJ2-7	NA
TGTGCCAGCAGTTACTCGTCGGAAGCAGGCCAGCCCCAGCATTTT	CASSYSSEAGQPQHF	15	NA	TRBV6-6	TRBJ1-5	NA
TGTGCCAGCAGCGGGACTAGCGTTATAGATACGCAGTATTTT	CASSGTSVIDTQYF	14	TRBD2	TRBV2	TRBJ2-3	NA
TGCGCCAGCTCCCGGGGAGGAACAGGTGAAAAACTGTTTTTT	CASSRGGTGEKLFF	14	NA	TRBV10-1	TRBJ1-4	NA
TGTGCCAGCAGCCGGCGTGGGGACAATAGCAATCAGCCTCAGCATTTT	CASSRRGDNSNQPQHF	16	NA	TRBV27	TRBJ1-5	NA
TGTGCCAGCAGTCTGGCACGCGAGCAGTACTTC	CASSLAREQYF	11	NA	TRBV6-6	TRBJ2-7	once
TGTGCCTGGGCTAGCGGGGGGGCCAGAGAGACCCAGTACTTC	CAWASGGARETQYF	14	TRBD2	TRBV30	TRBJ2-5	NA
TGTGCCAGCAGCTTGTACTCTACTGAAGCTTTCTTT	CASSLYSTEAFF	12	NA	TRBV5-6	TRBJ1-1	NA
TGTGCCAGCAGACCCGACCCAGGGACAGGGGTATACGAGCAGTACTTC	CASRPDPGTGVYEQYF	16	TRBD1	TRBV7-9	TRBJ2-7	few
TGTGCCAGCAGCTTATCTCCTCCCCCAGATACGCAGTATTTT	CASSLSPPPDTQYF	14	NA	TRBV7-3	TRBJ2-3	NA
TGTGCCAGCAGACCCGGACAGCTGAACACTGAAGCTTTCTTT	CASRPGQLNTEAFF	14	NA	TRBV7-2	TRBJ1-1	NA
TGCGCCAGCAGTGATACTCTTCTGCGGGACAGTAAAGACTACGAGCAGTACTTC	CASSDTLLRDSKDYEQYF	18	NA	TRBV10-1	TRBJ2-7	NA
TGTGCCAGCAGTGCGGGCAGCTTAGCAGCCCTCCACTTT	CASSAGSLAALHF	13	NA	TRBV28	TRBJ1-6	NA
TGTGCCAGCAGTCCGGGACAGGGTCACGGCTACACCTTC	CASSPGQGHGYTF	13	TRBD1	TRBV7-9	TRBJ1-2	NA
TGCGCCAGCAGCTTGCCTAGTATCTACAATGAGCAGTTCTTC	CASSLPSIYNEQFF	14	NA	TRBV5-1	TRBJ2-1	NA
TGTGCCAGCAGCATCCAAACCATTACTAGCGGGAGGCCCTACGAGCAGTACTTC	CASSIQTITSGRPYEQYF	18	TRBD2	TRBV7-8	TRBJ2-7	NA
TGTGCCATCAGCAAAACTTCCCGGGACAGGGTCCCACCAGGGCCGCGGAGCTCCTACAATGAGCAGTTCTTC	CAISKTSRDRVPPGPRSSYNEQFF	24	TRBD1	TRBV10-3	TRBJ2-1	once
TGTGCCAGCAGTCTAAGAAACAGGGAGAACACTGAAGCTTTCTTT	CASSLRNRENTEAFF	15	NA	TRBV28	TRBJ1-1	NA
TGTGCCAGCGGCAGGGGTGGCAATCAGCCCCAGCATTTT	CASGRGGNQPQHF	13	NA	TRBV12-3/TRBV12-4	TRBJ1-5	NA
TGTGCCAGCAGCATAATCCGTATAGCCTACGAGCAGTACTTC	CASSIIRIAYEQYF	14	NA	TRBV7-8	TRBJ2-7	NA
TGTGCCACCACCCTAGACAGGGGAGTGGAGACCCAGTACTTC	CATTLDRGVETQYF	14	TRBD1	TRBV15	TRBJ2-5	NA
TGCGCCAGCAGCCAAGTGGGAGGGACAGGGAGCAATCAGCCCCAGCATTTT	CASSQVGGTGSNQPQHF	17	TRBD1	TRBV4-1	TRBJ1-5	NA
TGTGCCAGCAGTGAAGGATACGCAGGATCGAACACCGGGGAGCTGTTTTTT	CASSEGYAGSNTGELFF	17	NA	TRBV6-1	TRBJ2-2	NA
TGTGCCAGCAGCTTAGGGCAGGGAAGCACAGATACGCAGTATTTT	CASSLGQGSTDTQYF	15	NA	TRBV7-8	TRBJ2-3	once
TGTGCCAGCTCGAAGGATAGTAGCGGGGGGAAAGAGACCCAGTACTTC	CASSKDSSGGKETQYF	16	TRBD2	TRBV19	TRBJ2-5	NA
TGTGCCAGCTCACAAAGAGGAGGGTTAAACGAGCAGTACTTC	CASSQRGGLNEQYF	14	NA	TRBV18	TRBJ2-7	NA
TGTGCCAGCAGCGTAGGGGGCGGGGGAATGACAGATACGCAGTATTTT	CASSVGGGGMTDTQYF	16	TRBD2	TRBV9	TRBJ2-3	NA
TGTGCCAGCTCACCACGGGCAGGGGACTCCTACGAGCAGTACTTC	CASSPRAGDSYEQYF	15	NA	TRBV18	TRBJ2-7	NA
TGTGCCAGCAGTAAACACTACGAGCAGTACTTC	CASSKHYEQYF	11	NA	TRBV13	TRBJ2-7	NA